This entry lists 17 T cell receptor beta chains sequenced from one sample in a study of memory CD4+ T cells and cytomegalovirus serostatus (dated by TCRdb to between 2018 and 2021). Single viable CD3+CD4+CD8-CD45RO+ cells were sorted as memory CD4+ T cells on a FACSAria II. Library preparation used the immunoSEQ multiplex PCR assay. TCRdb took this table from immuneACCESS and kept in-frame rearrangements with V and J called. Such tables lack part of the clones; where checked against another copy, unresolved V genes explain under half of the gap, and the rest is unexplained. The sample records about 56,000 clones, 82% of which are singletons. The top ten constitute 0.4% to 0.45% of the sample. The sample comprised memory CD4+ T cells from blood. The origin of the receptors is an adult in good health and CMV-seronegative.

This sequence joins TRBV6-1 and TRBJ2-7; 7 bases align to TRBD2. The V segment lost 7 bases and the J segment 4 bases; nucleotides outside the gene matches: 7. This CDR3 is built from 13 residues. The germline gives CDR1 MNHNS, CDR2 SASEGT. The CDR3 reads CASIGGGRYEQYF. The CDR3 nucleotides read TGTGCCAGCATCGGCGGGGGAAGATACGAGCAGTACTTC.

The V gene is TRBV19, the J gene TRBJ2-1; 9 nucleotides agree with TRBD2. The CDR3 contains 16 residues. From germline, CDR1 is LNHDA and CDR2 SQIVND (reference sequence). V shed 5 bases, J shed 3 bases, and the junction held 8 bases outside the gene matches. CDR3 coding DNA: TGTGCCAGTAGTCTCTCCGGACTAGCGTACTACAATGAGCAGTTCTTC. Translated, it gives CASSLSGLAYYNEQFF.

This clone was seen a few times. V is TRBV2 and J is TRBJ1-6; weak D call: TRBD1 (5 bases). Trimming pared 1 base from V and 10 bases from J, leaving 5 bases between. Germline assignment: CDR1 SNHLY and CDR2 FYNNEI. This CDR3 contains 12 residues. The CDR3 here is CASSEGGSPLHF. CDR3 DNA: TGTGCCAGCAGTGAAGGGGGGTCACCCCTCCACTTT. Full variable domain (rest looked up from reference TRBV2 and TRBJ1-6): EPEVTQTPSHQVTQMGQEVILRCVPISNHLYFYWYRQILGQKVEFLVSFYNNEISEKSEIFDDQFSVERPDGSNFTLKIRSTKLEDSAMYFCASSEGGSPLHFGNGTRLTVT.

The gene calls are TRBV18 and TRBJ1-2, with no clear D. Trimming left V 0 bases short and J 1 base short, with 6 bases between. The CDR3 runs 14 residues. Per the germline V gene, CDR1 is KGHSH and CDR2 is LQKENI. The CDR3 sequence: CASSPPGFNYGYTF. The DNA of the CDR3 is TGTGCCAGCTCACCACCCGGGTTTAACTATGGCTACACCTTC.

The chain uses TRBV28 and TRBJ2-3; 13 positions match TRBD2. Germline CDR1 reads MDHEN; CDR2 reads SYDVKM. The CDR3 is 18 residues long. V was clipped by 10 bases and J by 3 bases; unmatched bases: 16. This chain's CDR3 is CATRKPRTSGGETDTQYF. CDR3 nucleotides: TGTGCCACCCGGAAGCCCCGAACTAGCGGGGGGGAGACAGATACGCAGTATTTT.

The V and J genes are TRBV2 and TRBJ1-4, with TRBD1 as a possible D gene (5 bases). CDR1 is SNHLY and CDR2 is FYNNEI in the germline V gene. Trimming cost V 6 bases and J 9 bases, with 17 bases left between them. The CDR3 runs 14 residues. CDR3 loop: CASRHRDGSKKLFF. For the CDR3, the DNA is TGTGCCAGCAGGCACCGGGACGGCTCCAAAAAACTGTTTTTT.

This sequence joins TRBV6-5 and TRBJ1-1, with 8 bases fitting TRBD1. V gave up 6 bases and J gave up 10 bases; unmatched junction bases: 4. This CDR3 is 11 amino acids long. Germline loops: CDR1 MNHEY, CDR2 SVGAGI. CDR3 nucleotide sequence: TGTGCCAGCAGCTTTGGACAGGGAGCTTTCTTT. It codes for CASSFGQGAFF.

There are a few counts of this clone. The rearrangement uses TRBV7-9 and TRBJ1-1, with 7 nucleotides matching TRBD1. This CDR3 comprises 14 residues. J gave up 3 bases and V 5 bases, and 6 bases lay outside the gene matches. CDR1 and CDR2 (germline): SEHNR, FQNEAQ (reference sequence). CDR3 DNA sequence: TGTGCCAGCAGCCGTCACCAGGGGGACACTGAAGCTTTCTTT. Protein product: CASSRHQGDTEAFF.

The rearrangement joins TRBV7-2 to TRBJ2-3; possible D gene TRBD2, 5 bases. The V gene lost 3 bases and the J gene lost 2 bases, with 9 bases spanning the gap. Germline CDR1 is SGHTA and CDR2 is FQGNSA. The CDR3 covers 14 residues. The CDR3 loop is CASSLEAATDTQYF. CDR3 DNA sequence: TGTGCCAGCAGCTTGGAAGCGGCCACAGATACGCAGTATTTT.

The J gene is TRBJ2-1, the V gene TRBV5-6; no definite D call. Deletions cut 5 bases from V and 7 bases from J, with 13 bases between. Germline CDR1 reads SGHDT; CDR2 reads YYEEEE. This CDR3 region has 13 residues. CDR3 nucleotides: TGTGCCAGCAGGTTAAGGCCGAAAAATGAGCAGTTCTTC. Amino acids: CASRLRPKNEQFF. Combining the CDR3 with reference TRBV5-6 and TRBJ2-1 gives the whole variable domain DAGVTQSPTHLIKTRGQQVTLRCSPKSGHDTVSWYQQALGQGPQFIFQYYEEEERQRGNFPDRFSGHQFPNYSSELNVNALLLGDSALYLCASRLRPKNEQFFGPGTRLTVL.

The chain employs TRBV7-2 and TRBJ2-1; TRBD2 aligns across 9 bases. This CDR3 spans 12 amino acids. Germline V gene sequence: CDR1 SGHTA, CDR2 FQGNSA. V gave up 2 bases and J gave up 10 bases; unmatched junction bases: 0. CDR3 protein: CASSLLAGEQFF. CDR3 nucleotides: TGTGCCAGCAGCTTACTAGCGGGGGAGCAGTTCTTC.

The chain joins TRBV10-3 to TRBJ1-2; D not resolved. Germline values: CDR1 ENHRY, CDR2 SYGVKD. This CDR3 is built from 15 residues. V was shortened by 4 bases and J by 8 bases, with 20 bases between the two germline ends. The CDR3 nucleotides are TGTGCCATCAGTGGGCAGGCGGGGAGCGCTTCGGGCTACACCTTC. Its translation is CAISGQAGSASGYTF.

The CDR3 DNA is TGTGCCAGCAGTCAAGGACAGGGTAGTCAGCCCCAGCATTTT. Translated: CASSQGQGSQPQHF. The chain is built from TRBV6-6 and TRBJ1-5, with TRBD1 matching over 8 bases. The V segment lost 5 bases and the J segment 6 bases; nucleotides outside the gene matches: 6. Germline V gene data show CDR1 as MNHNY and CDR2 as SVGAGI (reference sequence). The CDR3 is made up of 14 amino acids.

This chain connects TRBV5-6 to TRBJ1-3; D is perhaps TRBD1 (6 bases). Looked up from germline, CDR1 is SGHDT and CDR2 is YYEEEE. Trimming pared 4 bases from V and 0 bases from J, leaving 14 bases between. The CDR3 totals 16 residues. CDR3 nucleotides: TGTGCCAGCAGCCAGAGACAGGACTCCTCTGGAAACACCATATATTTT. As protein: CASSQRQDSSGNTIYF.

This chain uses TRBV5-1 with TRBJ2-7; D perhaps matches TRBD1 (5 bases). CDR3 length equals 15 residues. The V end was cut by 7 bases, the J end by 13 bases, with 30 bases between. From germline, CDR1 is SGHRS and CDR2 YFSETQ. CDR3 protein: CASGISDKGPTRRYF. Here the CDR3 DNA reads TGCGCCAGCGGTATATCCGACAAGGGGCCTACGAGACGATACTTC.

The chain has TRBV30 and TRBJ1-2; 9 nucleotides align to TRBD1. The CDR3 sequence is 16 residues long. Germline V lookup: CDR1 GTSNPN, CDR2 SVGIG (reference sequence). This CDR3 is CGLHRDRVQTNYGYTF. The CDR3, as DNA: TGTGGGTTACACCGGGACAGGGTACAAACTAACTATGGCTACACCTTC.

The genes are TRBV11-2 and TRBJ2-4, with D perhaps being TRBD1 or TRBD2 (5 bases each). This CDR3 spans 13 amino acids. The V gene lost 5 bases and the J gene lost 6 bases, with 11 bases spanning the gap. Germline-derived CDR1 and CDR2 are SGHAT and FQNNGV. CDR3 coding DNA: TGTGCCAGCAGCAAAGGGGACCTAAACATTCAGTACTTC. Residues: CASSKGDLNIQYF.